This TCR beta chain was profiled in a study of shared clonotypes between healthy human individuals. At deep level, the assay was performed. Produced via immunoSEQ multiplex PCR; TCRdb's table is partial and in-frame only. The sample has 2 million to 2.5 million clones; around 95% are singletons. Trimming shortened V by 0 bases and J by 4 bases, and 12 bases separated the two germline ends. This CDR3 has 15 residues. Germline V gives CDR1 MNHNS, CDR2 SASEGT. What was sequenced was naive CD4+ T cells sorted from blood. Subset of the sample: CD45RA+ positively selected. The chain carries TRBV6-1 and TRBJ1-2; tentative D call: TRBD1 (6 bases). The receptor comes from a man aged 18 to 30 in good health. The CDR3 DNA is TGTGCCAGCAGTGAAGCGGGGGGCGCGGGCTATGGCTACACCTTC. It specifies CASSEAGGAGYGYTF.